This T cell receptor (beta chain) was recorded in a study of T-cell memory formation after mild COVID-19. Using its own MiXCR run on the 5' RACE reads, TCRdb lists one record per CDR3 protein. The table has approximately 350,000 distinct CDR3 sequences, over 25% seen once. The V gene's germline CDR1 is DFQATT and CDR2 SNEGSKA (reference sequence). V lost 1 base, J lost 0 bases, and 19 bases lay in between. The CDR3 is 17 residues long. This clonotype has just a few counts. The genes are TRBV20-1 and TRBJ2-7, with TRBD2 as a possible D gene (7 bases). Material for sequencing was PBMCs or a T cell subset sorted from them (not recorded which). This sequence was found in an adult woman who had mild COVID-19 (a few samples of this study predate the infection). Cell type and time point are not known. This chain's CDR3 is CSARVPGGLADSYEQYF. CDR3 DNA sequence: TGCAGTGCTAGAGTTCCTGGGGGGCTAGCGGACTCCTACGAGCAGTACTTC.